Below are 6 T cell receptor beta chains sequenced from a single sample in a study of response to subunit inactivated influenza vaccine. TCRdb reanalysed the RT-PCR reads using MiXCR and keeps one entry per CDR3 protein. The repertoire holds fewer than 600,000 distinct CDR3 sequences, with 7.2% as singletons. The source material was PBMCs from blood, sampled less than 25 months after vaccination. The receptors derive from a man aged 50 to 69 who received an inactivated influenza vaccine.

This clonotype has at least ten counts. The chain's CDR3 is CASTRTSAQETQYF. CDR3 nucleotide sequence: TGTGCCAGTACCCGGACTAGCGCACAAGAGACCCAGTACTTC. This chain links TRBV19 with TRBJ2-5; 9 bases line up with TRBD2. From germline, CDR1 is LNHDA and CDR2 SQIVND (reference sequence). The CDR3 sequence is 14 residues long. The junction had 5 bases not matched to a gene; V was cut back by 7 bases and J by 2 bases.

The V call is TRBV15, the J call TRBJ2-1; 14 bases map to TRBD2. V lost 4 bases and J lost 10; bases outside the gene matches: 6. Germline CDR1 is LNHNV and CDR2 is YYDKDF (reference sequence). The CDR3 spans 15 residues. CDR3 loop: CATSTGLAGGKEQFF. CDR3 DNA sequence: TGTGCCACCAGCACCGGACTAGCGGGGGGCAAGGAGCAGTTCTTC.

V and J are TRBV6-1 and TRBJ2-7; the match to TRBD2 covers 13 bases. The CDR3 consists of 15 residues. From germline, CDR1 is MNHNS and CDR2 SASEGT. The J segment lost 5 bases and the V segment lost 2 bases, leaving 3 bases of the junction unmatched. CDR3 sequence: CASSERGLAGNEQYF. The CDR3 nucleotides read TGTGCCAGCAGTGAAAGGGGACTAGCGGGGAACGAGCAGTACTTC.

In its sample, this clonotype was seen a few times. V gene TRBV6-5 combines with J gene TRBJ1-1; the D gene is possibly TRBD1 (6 bases). The CDR3 consists of 15 residues. Germline values: CDR1 MNHEY, CDR2 SVGAGI. V dropped 4 bases and J dropped 0 bases, with 12 bases sitting between them. The CDR3 sequence: CASSSRGPMNTEAFF. CDR3 DNA: TGTGCCAGCAGTTCCAGGGGACCCATGAACACTGAAGCTTTCTTT.

This clonotype was observed at least ten times. The chain links TRBV4-3 to TRBJ2-5, with D possibly matching TRBD2 (6 bases). CDR1 is LGHNA, CDR2 YSLEER, per germline. CDR3 length: 13 residues. Trimming removed 0 bases at V and 5 bases at J, with 7 bases between. The CDR3 reads CASSQDGGETQYF. In DNA, the CDR3 is TGCGCCAGCAGCCAAGATGGAGGGGAGACCCAGTACTTC.

The chain joins TRBV28 to TRBJ2-7; 9 bases are a match to TRBD1. CDR3 length: 13 amino acids. V was pared by 6 bases and J by 11 bases, with 11 bases of the junction left unmatched. Germline V gene sequence: CDR1 MDHEN, CDR2 SYDVKM. The CDR3 coding sequence is TGTGCCAGCAGACTCCGGGACAGGGCGCCGGAGTACTTC. Its protein is CASRLRDRAPEYF.